These 9 T cell receptor beta chains were sequenced from one sample in a study of T cells in Graves' hyperthyroidism and ophthalmopathy. RNA transcripts gave rise to amplified TCR beta CDR3 regions. A first-round RT-PCR of the TCR CDR3 used the HTBI primer set. A single record per CDR3 protein comes from TCRdb applying MiXCR to the multiplex PCR reads. Of about 110,000 distinct CDR3 sequences in the sample, 15% to 20% are singletons; the top ten hold around two fifths. The sample consisted of blood. The receptors shown here come from a woman aged 50 to 60 with Graves' hyperthyroidism.

The CDR3 DNA is TGTGCCAGCGGAGACAGGGTTTCGGGCAACACTGAAGCTTTCTTT. Protein product: CASGDRVSGNTEAFF. The chain is built from TRBV2 and TRBJ1-1; 7 positions match TRBD1. V trimming: 8 bases; J trimming: 2 bases; junction bases outside the gene matches: 11. The CDR3 runs 15 residues. CDR1 and CDR2 from the germline V gene are SNHLY and FYNNEI.

The V gene is TRBV7-9, the J gene TRBJ2-7, with D uncertain. Per the germline V gene, CDR1 is SEHNR and CDR2 is FQNEAQ (reference sequence). Trimming took off 0 bases at V and 2 bases at J, with 11 bases between the two ends. The CDR3 runs 15 residues. The CDR3 sequence: CASSLAHIGPYEQYF. For the CDR3, the DNA is TGTGCCAGCAGCTTAGCGCACATTGGACCCTACGAGCAGTACTTC.

The V gene is TRBV5-1, the J gene TRBJ2-3; a possible D gene is TRBD1 (6 bases). The CDR3 has 16 amino acids. Trimming removed 4 bases at V and 3 bases at J, with 18 bases between. The germline CDR1 and CDR2 sequences are SGHRS and YFSETQ. In DNA form, the CDR3 reads TGCGCCAGCAGCCACGAAGGGGGTACGGGGACAGATACGCAGTATTTT. Translation gives CASSHEGGTGTDTQYF.

This clonotype was found many times. This rearrangement joins TRBV7-9 to TRBJ1-1; D is ambiguous. The CDR3 is 14 residues long. V lost 6 bases and J lost 1, with 12 bases in between. CDR1 is SEHNR and CDR2 is FQNEAQ in the germline V gene (reference sequence). This CDR3 is CASRSTGGNTEAFF. The CDR3 DNA reads as TGTGCCAGCAGATCCACGGGTGGGAACACTGAAGCTTTCTTT.

V usage is TRBV13 and J usage is TRBJ2-1; 8 bases line up with TRBD2. The junction had 8 bases not matched to a gene; V was cut back by 6 bases and J by 7 bases. The CDR3 totals 14 residues. The germline gives CDR1 PRHDT, CDR2 FYEKMQ (reference sequence). This CDR3 reads CASSEAGARNEQFF. The CDR3 bases are TGTGCCAGCAGTGAAGCGGGAGCGAGGAATGAGCAGTTCTTC.

This clonotype was found many times. The chain has TRBV28 and TRBJ2-7; D unresolved. Germline V gene sequence: CDR1 MDHEN, CDR2 SYDVKM. The V end was cut by 8 bases, the J end by 2 bases, with 7 bases between. CDR3 length equals 11 residues. The CDR3 here is CASAETYEQYF. The CDR3, as DNA: TGTGCCAGCGCAGAAACCTACGAGCAGTACTTC.

As concerns this clonotype: With a much larger clone just one base away, this may be a read error. This chain uses TRBV5-1 with TRBJ1-2, with D maybe TRBD1 (5 bases). The germline CDR1 and CDR2 sequences are SGHRS and YFSETQ. Trimming shortened V by 0 bases and J by 4 bases, and 16 bases separated the two germline ends. The CDR3 has 16 amino acids. The CDR3 reads CASSLGRGTQGYGYTF. CDR3 in DNA: TGCGCCAGCAGCTTGGGGAGGGGAACACAAGGCTATGGCTACACCTTC.

The chain carries TRBV10-2 and TRBJ2-2, with 7 nucleotides matching TRBD1. The CDR3 length is 15 residues. The ends lost 7 bases at V and 4 bases at J; junction bases unmatched: 9. Per the germline V gene, CDR1 is WSHSY and CDR2 is SAAADI. CDR3 in amino acids: CASTLDRVGTGELFF. The CDR3 coding sequence is TGCGCCAGCACCCTTGACAGGGTGGGCACCGGGGAGCTGTTTTTT.

The rearrangement links TRBV20-1 to TRBJ1-6; D is unresolved. The V end was cut by 4 bases, the J end by 9 bases, with 16 bases between. This CDR3 has 14 amino acids. CDR1 is DFQATT, CDR2 SNEGSKA, per germline (reference sequence). The CDR3 sequence: CSATQTVVGSPLHF. CDR3 DNA: TGCAGTGCTACCCAGACGGTTGTAGGTTCACCCCTCCACTTT.